This T cell receptor (beta chain) was identified in a study of early T cells in non-severe SARS-CoV-2 infection (dated by TCRdb to the early 2020s). The study in broad terms: Bulk RNA from unsorted whole blood was used for TCR sequencing, so alpha and beta chains could not be paired.

A case-control design nested within a healthcare worker cohort in London, UK, was used, with weekly nasopharyngeal swab PCR tests and blood sampling performed. Healthcare workers were enrolled in the week of the UK lockdown, from 23 to 31 March 2020, and were followed every week for up to roughly 16 weeks. To prepare the library, 5' RACE was applied. Sequencing relied on a NextSeq 500. Unique molecular identifiers were attached to individual cDNA molecules in the TCR library protocol so that sequencing error and PCR bias could be corrected. Both TCR alpha and beta chains were sequenced, and tight co-correlation was observed between alpha and beta sequence abundances in each sample. The authors processed their data as follows. Decombinator V4 was used to perform V gene, J gene and CDR3 annotation of TCR sequences. TCRs were defined as expanded if a significant change between any two time points was detected under a Poisson model with p below 0.0001. TCR abundances were normalised to the total number of TCRs sequenced per sample and were expressed as counts per million. TRAV1-2 paired with TRAJ12, TRAJ20 or TRAJ33 defined MAIT TCRs, while TRAV10 paired with TRAJ18 defined iNKT TCRs. A search of VDJdb, accessed on 1 November 2021, was run for TCRs annotated to CMV, EBV and SARS-CoV-2, with TCRs annotated for multiple antigens excluded. TCRdb's own reprocessing of the public reads used fastp at Q25 and MiXCR and kept productive beta chains. Records with the same CDR3 protein are collapsed into one entry carrying the most frequent genes and DNA. The authors' filters were not applied to this entry. Across this sample there are about 99,000 distinct CDR3 sequences, with over 15% seen only once. The leading ten clones occupy 1.3% of the sample.

Here is what the overall study found, with its caveats: VDJdb matching was skewed toward anti-spike CD8 responses and likely underestimated virus-specific expansions, missing private and CD4 specificities.

At the junction V is shortened by 0 bases and J by 4 bases; bases outside the gene matches: 3. The CDR3 covers 15 residues, taking in both the cysteine and the phenylalanine. Only CDR3 DNA is held: 45 bases, read in frame from base 1. CDR1 and CDR2, looked up from the germline V gene, are MNHEY and SVGAGI. This clonotype appeared many times. Its antigen remains unidentified. No base quality values were provided; no much bigger clone lies one nucleotide off. Input material: whole blood. The chain couples TRBV6-5 to TRBJ1-1; TRBD1 matches 9 bases in the middle. The clonotype originates from an adult who was a healthcare worker with PCR-confirmed SARS-CoV-2 infection or an uninfected control (not recorded which). The CDR3 loop reads CASSYSGQGRTEAFF. The sequenced DNA is TGTGCCAGCAGTTACTCAGGACAGGGGCGCACTGAAGCTTTCTTT.